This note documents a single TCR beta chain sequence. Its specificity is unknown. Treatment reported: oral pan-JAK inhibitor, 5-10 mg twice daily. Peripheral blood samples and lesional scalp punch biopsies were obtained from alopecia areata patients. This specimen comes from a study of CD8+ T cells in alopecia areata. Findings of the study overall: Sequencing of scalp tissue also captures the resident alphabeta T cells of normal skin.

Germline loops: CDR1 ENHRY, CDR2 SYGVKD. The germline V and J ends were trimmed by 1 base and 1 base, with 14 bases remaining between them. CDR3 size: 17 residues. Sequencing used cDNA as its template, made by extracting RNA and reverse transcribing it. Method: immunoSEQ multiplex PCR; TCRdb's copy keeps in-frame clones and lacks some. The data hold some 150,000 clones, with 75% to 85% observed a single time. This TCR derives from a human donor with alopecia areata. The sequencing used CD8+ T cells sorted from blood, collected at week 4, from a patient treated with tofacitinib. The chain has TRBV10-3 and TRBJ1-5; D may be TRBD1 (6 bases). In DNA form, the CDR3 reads TGTGCCATCAGTGAGTTTGCCCGGGGGCAGAGCAATCAGCCCCAGCATTTT. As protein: CAISEFARGQSNQPQHF.